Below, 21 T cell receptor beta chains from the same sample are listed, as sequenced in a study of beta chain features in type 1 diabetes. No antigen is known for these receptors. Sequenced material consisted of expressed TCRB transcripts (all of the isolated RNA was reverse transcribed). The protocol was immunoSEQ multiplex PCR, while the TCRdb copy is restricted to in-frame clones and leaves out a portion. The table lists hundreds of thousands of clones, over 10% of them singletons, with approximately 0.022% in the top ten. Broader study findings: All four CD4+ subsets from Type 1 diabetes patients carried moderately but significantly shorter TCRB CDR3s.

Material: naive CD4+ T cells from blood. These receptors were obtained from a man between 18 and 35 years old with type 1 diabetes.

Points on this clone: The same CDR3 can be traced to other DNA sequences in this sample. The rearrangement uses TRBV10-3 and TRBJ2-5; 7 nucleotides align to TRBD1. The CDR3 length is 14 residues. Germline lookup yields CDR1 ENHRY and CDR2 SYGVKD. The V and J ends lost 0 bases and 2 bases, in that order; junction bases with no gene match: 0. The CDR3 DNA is TGTGCCATCAGTGAGTCGACAGGGCAAGAGACCCAGTACTTC. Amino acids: CAISESTGQETQYF.

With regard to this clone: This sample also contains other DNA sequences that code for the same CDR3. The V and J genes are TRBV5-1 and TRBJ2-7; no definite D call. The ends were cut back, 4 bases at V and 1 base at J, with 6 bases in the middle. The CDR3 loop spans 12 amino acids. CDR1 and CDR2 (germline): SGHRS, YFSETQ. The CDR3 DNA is TGCGCCAGCAGCCCCGGTTCCTACGAGCAGTACTTC. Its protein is CASSPGSYEQYF.

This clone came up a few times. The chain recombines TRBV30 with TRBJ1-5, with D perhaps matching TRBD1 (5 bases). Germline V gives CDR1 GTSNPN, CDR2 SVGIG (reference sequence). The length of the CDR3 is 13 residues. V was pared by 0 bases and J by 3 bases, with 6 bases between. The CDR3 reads CAWSVDNNQPQHF. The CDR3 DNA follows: TGTGCCTGGAGTGTGGACAACAATCAGCCCCAGCATTTT. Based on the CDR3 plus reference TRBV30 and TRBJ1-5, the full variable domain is SQTIHQWPATLVQPVGSPLSLECTVEGTSNPNLYWYRQAAGRGLQLLFYSVGIGQISSEVPQNLSASRPQDRQFILSSKKLLLSDSGFYLCAWSVDNNQPQHFGDGTRLSIL.

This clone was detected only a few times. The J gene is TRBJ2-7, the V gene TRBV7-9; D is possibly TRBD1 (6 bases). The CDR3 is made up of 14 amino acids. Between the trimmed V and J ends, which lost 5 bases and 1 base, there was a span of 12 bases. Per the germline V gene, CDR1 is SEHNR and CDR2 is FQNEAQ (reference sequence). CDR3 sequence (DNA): TGTGCCAGCAGCGAACAGGGAACATCCTACGAGCAGTACTTC. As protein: CASSEQGTSYEQYF.

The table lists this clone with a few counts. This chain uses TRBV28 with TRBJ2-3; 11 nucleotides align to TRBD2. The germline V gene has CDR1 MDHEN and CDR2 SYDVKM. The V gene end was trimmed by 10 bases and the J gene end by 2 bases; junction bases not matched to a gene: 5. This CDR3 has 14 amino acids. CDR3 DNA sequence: TGTGCCACCCGTAGCGGGGGGGCCACAGATACGCAGTATTTT. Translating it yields CATRSGGATDTQYF.

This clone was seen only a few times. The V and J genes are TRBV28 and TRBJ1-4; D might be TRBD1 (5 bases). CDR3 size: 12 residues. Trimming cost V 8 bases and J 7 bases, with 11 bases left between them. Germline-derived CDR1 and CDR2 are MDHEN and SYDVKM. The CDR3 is CASSGTIEKLFF. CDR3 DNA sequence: TGTGCCAGCTCCGGGACGATTGAAAAACTGTTTTTT.

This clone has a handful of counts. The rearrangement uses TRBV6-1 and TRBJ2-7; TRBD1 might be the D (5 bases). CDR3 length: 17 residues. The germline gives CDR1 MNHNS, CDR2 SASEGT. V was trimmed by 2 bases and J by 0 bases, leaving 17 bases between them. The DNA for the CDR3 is TGTGCCAGCAGTGAAATCCAGACAGCCAGGAGCTCCTACGAGCAGTACTTC. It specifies CASSEIQTARSSYEQYF.

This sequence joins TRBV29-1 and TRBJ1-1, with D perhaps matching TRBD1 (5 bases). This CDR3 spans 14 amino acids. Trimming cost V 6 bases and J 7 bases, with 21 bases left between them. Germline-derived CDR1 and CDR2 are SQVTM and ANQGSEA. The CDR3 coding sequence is TGCAGCGTCGGGTACCAGGGTCGGCAGTTTGAAGCTTTCTTT. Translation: CSVGYQGRQFEAFF.

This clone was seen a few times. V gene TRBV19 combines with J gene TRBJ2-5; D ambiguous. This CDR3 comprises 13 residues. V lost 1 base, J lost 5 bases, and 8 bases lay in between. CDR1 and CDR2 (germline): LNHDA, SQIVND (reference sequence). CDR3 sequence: CASSIGSAETQYF. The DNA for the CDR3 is TGTGCCAGTAGTATAGGGTCTGCGGAGACCCAGTACTTC.

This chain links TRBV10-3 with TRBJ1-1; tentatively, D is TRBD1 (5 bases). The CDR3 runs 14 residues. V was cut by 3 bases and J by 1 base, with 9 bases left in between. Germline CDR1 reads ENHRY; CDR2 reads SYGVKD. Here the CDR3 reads CAISDPRGNTEAFF. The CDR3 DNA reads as TGTGCCATCAGTGACCCGAGGGGGAACACTGAAGCTTTCTTT.

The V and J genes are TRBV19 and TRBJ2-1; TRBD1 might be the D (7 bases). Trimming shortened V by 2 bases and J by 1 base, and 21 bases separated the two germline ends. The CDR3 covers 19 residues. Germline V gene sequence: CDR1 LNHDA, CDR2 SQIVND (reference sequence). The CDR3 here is CASSIRGTANPPSYNEQFF. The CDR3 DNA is TGTGCCAGTAGTATACGGGGGACAGCGAACCCCCCTTCCTACAATGAGCAGTTCTTC.

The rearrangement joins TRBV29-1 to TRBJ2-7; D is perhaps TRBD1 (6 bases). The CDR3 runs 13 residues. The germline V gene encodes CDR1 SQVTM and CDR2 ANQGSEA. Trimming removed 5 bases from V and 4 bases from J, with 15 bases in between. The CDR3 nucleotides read TGCAGCGTTCTGGGACACATTCGATACGAGCAGTACTTC. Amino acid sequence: CSVLGHIRYEQYF.

The CDR3 loop is CAWRTVGTGELFF. The CDR3 DNA reads TGTGCCTGGAGGACAGTGGGCACCGGGGAGCTGTTTTTT. This chain joins TRBV30 and TRBJ2-2; D possibly corresponds to TRBD1 (5 bases). CDR1 is GTSNPN and CDR2 is SVGIG in the germline V gene (reference sequence). The length of the CDR3 is 13 residues. Trimming left V 3 bases short and J 4 bases short, with 9 bases between.

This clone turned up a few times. CDR3 sequence reads: CASSPGTSGDTQYF. CDR3 sequence (DNA): TGTGCCAGCAGCCCTGGGACTAGCGGGGATACCCAGTACTTC. The V gene is TRBV5-4, the J gene TRBJ2-5; TRBD2 matches at 13 bases. The CDR3 runs 14 residues. The V segment lost 4 bases and the J segment 8 bases; nucleotides outside the gene matches: 5. Per germline, CDR1 SGHNT and CDR2 YYREEE (reference sequence).

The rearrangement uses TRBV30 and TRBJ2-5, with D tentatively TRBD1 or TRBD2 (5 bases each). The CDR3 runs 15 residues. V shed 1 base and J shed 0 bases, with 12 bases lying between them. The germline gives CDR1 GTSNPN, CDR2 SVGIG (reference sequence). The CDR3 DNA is TGTGCCTGGAGTGGGCAGGGACCGTACCAAGAGACCCAGTACTTC. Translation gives CAWSGQGPYQETQYF. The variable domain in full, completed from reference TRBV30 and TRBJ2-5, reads SQTIHQWPATLVQPVGSPLSLECTVEGTSNPNLYWYRQAAGRGLQLLFYSVGIGQISSEVPQNLSASRPQDRQFILSSKKLLLSDSGFYLCAWSGQGPYQETQYFGPGTRLLVL.

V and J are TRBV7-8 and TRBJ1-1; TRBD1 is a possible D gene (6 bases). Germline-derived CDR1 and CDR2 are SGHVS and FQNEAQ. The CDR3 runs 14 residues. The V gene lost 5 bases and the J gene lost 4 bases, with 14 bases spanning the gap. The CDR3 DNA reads TGTGCCAGCAGCCCAGGGGTTGGGGGCACTGAAGCTTTCTTT. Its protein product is CASSPGVGGTEAFF.

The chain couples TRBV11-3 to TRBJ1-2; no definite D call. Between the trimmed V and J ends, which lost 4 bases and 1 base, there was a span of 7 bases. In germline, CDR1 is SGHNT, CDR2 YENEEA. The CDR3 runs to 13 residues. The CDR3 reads CASSSTLNYGYTF. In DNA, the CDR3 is TGTGCCAGCAGCTCGACCCTTAACTATGGCTACACCTTC. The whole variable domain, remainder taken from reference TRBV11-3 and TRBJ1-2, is EAGVVQSPRYKIIEKKQPVAFWCNPISGHNTLYWYLQNLGQGPELLIRYENEEAVDDSQLPKDRFSAERLKGVDSTLKIQPAELGDSAVYLCASSSTLNYGYTFGSGTRLTVV.

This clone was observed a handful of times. The CDR3 sequence: CASRRDNTDTQYF. DNA for the CDR3: TGTGCCAGTAGGAGGGACAACACAGATACGCAGTATTTT. The chain has TRBV19 and TRBJ2-3, with a tentative D call TRBD1 (6 bases). V dropped 6 bases and J dropped 2 bases, with 9 bases sitting between them. Germline V gene lookup returns CDR1 LNHDA and CDR2 SQIVND (reference sequence). CDR3 length equals 13 residues.

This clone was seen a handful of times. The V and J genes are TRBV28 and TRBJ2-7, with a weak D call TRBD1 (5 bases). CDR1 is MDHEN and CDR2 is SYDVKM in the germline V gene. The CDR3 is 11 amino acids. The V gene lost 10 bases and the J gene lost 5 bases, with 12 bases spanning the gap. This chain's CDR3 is CATRSGHEQYF. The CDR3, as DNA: TGTGCCACCAGATCAGGGCACGAGCAGTACTTC.

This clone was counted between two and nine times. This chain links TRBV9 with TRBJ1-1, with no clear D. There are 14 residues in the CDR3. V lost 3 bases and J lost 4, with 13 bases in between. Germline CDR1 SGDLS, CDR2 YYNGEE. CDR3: CASSGSRSGTEAFF. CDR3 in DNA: TGTGCCAGCAGCGGGTCCCGATCCGGCACTGAAGCTTTCTTT.

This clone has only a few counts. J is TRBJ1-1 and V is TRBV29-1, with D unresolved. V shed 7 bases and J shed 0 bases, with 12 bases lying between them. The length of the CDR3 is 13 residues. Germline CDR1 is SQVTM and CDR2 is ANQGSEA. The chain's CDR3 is CSASTSMNTEAFF. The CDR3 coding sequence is TGCAGCGCCTCGACAAGCATGAACACTGAAGCTTTCTTT.